These 5 T cell receptor beta chains came from one sample sequenced in a study of early T cells in non-severe SARS-CoV-2 infection. From the 5' RACE reads, TCRdb called clonotypes with MiXCR, one entry per CDR3 protein. The table includes fewer than 60,000 distinct CDR3 sequences, about an eighth detected once. The specimen was whole blood. The receptors were gathered from an adult who was a healthcare worker with PCR-confirmed SARS-CoV-2 infection or an uninfected control (not recorded which).

This clonotype came up a few times. The CDR3 DNA reads TGTGCCAGCAGGCCCCTCAGAGGAGCGGGGGAGGAGACCCAGTACTTC. This gives the protein CASRPLRGAGEETQYF. The chain has TRBV12-3 or TRBV12-4 and TRBJ2-5; 8 nucleotides match TRBD2. V lost 6 bases to trimming and J lost 5 bases; unmatched junction nucleotides: 14. This CDR3 region has 16 residues.

In its sample, this clonotype was seen many times. The chain uses TRBV6-5 and TRBJ2-1; D possibly uses TRBD1 or TRBD2 (5 bases each). Per the germline V gene, CDR1 is MNHEY and CDR2 is SVGAGI. V was trimmed by 0 bases and J by 2 bases, leaving 8 bases between them. CDR3 length: 15 residues. The CDR3 DNA reads TGTGCCAGCAGTTACTCCGGGACCACCTACAATGAGCAGTTCTTC. Its protein is CASSYSGTTYNEQFF.

This chain connects TRBV5-8 to TRBJ1-5; D gene uncertain. There are 13 residues in the CDR3. Germline loops: CDR1 SGHTS, CDR2 YDEGEE. V gave up 4 bases and J gave up 7 bases, with 12 bases separating them. This CDR3 is CASSPGYKQPQHF. CDR3 coding DNA: TGTGCCAGCAGCCCCGGATATAAACAGCCCCAGCATTTT. Drawing the rest from reference TRBV5-8 and TRBJ1-5, the complete variable domain is EAGVTQSPTHLIKTRGQQATLRCSPISGHTSVYWYQQALGLGLQFLLWYDEGEERNRGNFPPRFSGRQFPNYSSELNVNALELEDSALYLCASSPGYKQPQHFGDGTRLSIL.

This clonotype has ten or more counts. The V gene is TRBV9, the J gene TRBJ1-5; perhaps TRBD1 as D (5 bases). The CDR3 totals 14 residues. Trimming cost V 3 bases and J 4 bases, with 11 bases left between them. Germline CDR1 SGDLS, CDR2 YYNGEE. DNA for the CDR3: TGTGCCAGCAGCGCCGCACAGGAGAATCAGCCCCAGCATTTT. Translation gives CASSAAQENQPQHF.

This chain links TRBV28 with TRBJ2-6; either TRBD1 or TRBD2 may fit D (5 bases each). Germline V lookup: CDR1 MDHEN, CDR2 SYDVKM. CDR3 length: 15 amino acids. V was shortened by 10 bases and J by 0 bases, with 13 bases between the two germline ends. The CDR3 DNA reads TGTGCCACAAGGGGACCCTACTCTGGGGCCAACGTCCTGACTTTC. Its protein is CATRGPYSGANVLTF.